The source of this T cell receptor beta chain is a study of cytomegalovirus exposure and HLA in healthy donors. Germline assignment: CDR1 KGHSH and CDR2 LQKENI. The CDR3 extends over 17 amino acids. After removal of 0 bases from V and 5 bases from J, the junction contained 10 bases not matched to a gene. Using immunoSEQ multiplex PCR, the repertoire was profiled, and TCRdb retains in-frame clones only, with some absent. The sample comprises about 110,000 clones, 95% of which are singletons, and 0.67% rests with the top ten. The origin of this receptor is a woman between 18 and 30 years old in good health and CMV-seronegative. The chain recombines TRBV18 with TRBJ2-7; TRBD2 matches at 10 bases. The sequenced material came from PBMCs. CDR3 residues: CASSPPGSGRFNDEQYF. CDR3 sequence (DNA): TGTGCCAGCTCACCACCGGGTAGCGGGAGGTTCAACGACGAGCAGTACTTC.